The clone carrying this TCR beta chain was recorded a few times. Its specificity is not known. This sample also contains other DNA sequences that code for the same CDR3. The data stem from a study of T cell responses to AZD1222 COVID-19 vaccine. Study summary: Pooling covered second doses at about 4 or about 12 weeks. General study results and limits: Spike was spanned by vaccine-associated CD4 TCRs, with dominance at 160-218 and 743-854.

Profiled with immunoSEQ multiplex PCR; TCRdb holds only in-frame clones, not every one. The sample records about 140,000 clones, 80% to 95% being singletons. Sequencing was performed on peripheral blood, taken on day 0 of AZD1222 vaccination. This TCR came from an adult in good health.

CDR3 nucleotide sequence: TGTGCCAGCAGCTTGGACGAGCAGTACTTC. Amino acid sequence: CASSLDEQYF. This chain links TRBV11-2 with TRBJ2-7, with unresolved D. Germline V gene lookup returns CDR1 SGHAT and CDR2 FQNNGV. Trimming removed 3 bases from V and 5 bases from J, with 2 bases in between. The CDR3 sequence is 10 residues long.